This is a list of T cell receptor beta chains from one sample in a study of T cell changes during pregnancy in multiple sclerosis. Clones were read by immunoSEQ multiplex PCR, and TCRdb kept only the in-frame ones, dropping some. The sample has some 64,000 clones, about 91% seen once. The source material was peripheral blood, sampled in the first trimester of pregnancy. Every receptor here comes from a female donor with multiple sclerosis, enrolled in a pregnancy study. Each CDR3 is given with its conserved first and last residue. The D gene is left open where the match is weak. A row's size may be missing; if present it is once, few, many or a size class.

J: TRBJ1-1
D: NA
size: few
V: TRBV29-1
CDR3: CSVERQANTEAFF
DNA: TGCAGCGTTGAGAGGCAAGCCAACACTGAAGCTTTCTTT

J: TRBJ2-5
D: TRBD1
size: NA
V: TRBV9
CDR3: CASSQGGQGYETQYF
DNA: TGTGCCAGCAGCCAGGGGGGACAGGGTTATGAGACCCAGTACTTC

J: TRBJ2-1
D: NA
size: NA
V: TRBV4-1
CDR3: CATRQSPFNEQFF
DNA: TGCGCCACCCGCCAATCCCCATTCAATGAGCAGTTCTTC

J: TRBJ1-1
D: NA
size: NA
V: TRBV7-3
CDR3: CASSPGGNPNTEAFF
DNA: TGTGCCAGCAGCCCCGGGGGGAACCCGAACACTGAAGCTTTCTTT

J: TRBJ1-3
D: TRBD1
size: NA
V: TRBV9
CDR3: CASSVAGTGADTIYF
DNA: TGTGCCAGCAGCGTAGCTGGGACAGGCGCGGACACCATATATTTT

J: TRBJ2-6
D: NA
size: once
V: TRBV7-3
CDR3: CASSPGLSGANVLTF
DNA: TGTGCCAGCAGCCCTGGACTTTCTGGGGCCAACGTCCTGACTTTC

J: TRBJ1-2
D: NA
size: few
V: TRBV2
CDR3: CASSESRGYTF
DNA: TGTGCCAGCAGTGAATCGCGGGGCTACACCTTC

J: TRBJ1-5
D: TRBD1
size: NA
V: TRBV18
CDR3: CASSPGGTGLYQPQHF
DNA: TGTGCCAGCTCACCGGGCGGGACAGGTCTCTATCAGCCCCAGCATTTT

J: TRBJ2-5
D: NA
size: NA
V: TRBV19
CDR3: CASSKDRWDTQYF
DNA: TGTGCCAGTAGCAAGGACAGATGGGACACCCAGTACTTC

J: TRBJ2-1
D: NA
size: NA
V: TRBV28
CDR3: CASSYLSGPYYNEQFF
DNA: TGTGCCAGCAGTTATCTTAGCGGACCCTACTACAATGAGCAGTTCTTC

J: TRBJ1-1
D: NA
size: NA
V: TRBV19
CDR3: CAIKRAEAFF
DNA: TGTGCCATCAAGAGGGCTGAAGCTTTCTTT

J: TRBJ2-5
D: TRBD1
size: NA
V: TRBV6-5
CDR3: CASSLGQGLGETQYF
DNA: TGTGCCAGCAGTTTAGGACAGGGGTTAGGGGAGACCCAGTACTTC

J: TRBJ2-3
D: NA
size: few
V: TRBV6-5
CDR3: CASKKDSNTQYF
DNA: TGTGCCAGCAAAAAGGACAGCAATACGCAGTATTTT

J: TRBJ2-2
D: NA
size: NA
V: TRBV19
CDR3: CASSMGVGELFF
DNA: TGTGCCAGTAGTATGGGCGTCGGGGAGCTGTTTTTT

J: TRBJ1-6
D: TRBD1
size: NA
V: TRBV5-1
CDR3: CASSLLGTENSPLHF
DNA: TGCGCCAGCAGCTTGTTAGGGACAGAGAATTCACCCCTCCACTTT

J: TRBJ2-3
D: NA
size: NA
V: TRBV28
CDR3: CASSPTGTDTQYF
DNA: TGTGCCAGCAGCCCCACAGGTACAGATACGCAGTATTTT

J: TRBJ2-1
D: NA
size: NA
V: TRBV2
CDR3: CASSGTRDEQFF
DNA: TGTGCCAGCAGTGGGACAAGGGATGAGCAGTTCTTC

J: TRBJ1-6
D: NA
size: NA
V: TRBV11-2
CDR3: CASSLVGSSYNSPLHF
DNA: TGTGCCAGCAGCTTAGTGGGCAGCTCCTATAATTCACCCCTCCACTTT

J: TRBJ2-7
D: TRBD1
size: NA
V: TRBV11-2
CDR3: CASSSFTGTGDYEQYF
DNA: TGTGCCAGCAGCTCCTTCACCGGGACAGGGGACTACGAGCAGTACTTC

J: TRBJ1-2
D: NA
size: NA
V: TRBV5-1
CDR3: CASSIRQSSYGYTF
DNA: TGCGCCAGCAGCATCCGACAGAGTTCCTATGGCTACACCTTC

J: TRBJ1-2
D: TRBD1
size: NA
V: TRBV27
CDR3: CASSKTGENYGYTF
DNA: TGTGCCAGCAGTAAGACAGGGGAAAACTATGGCTACACCTTC

J: TRBJ2-5
D: NA
size: NA
V: TRBV7-7
CDR3: CASSLESGAETQYF
DNA: TGTGCCAGCAGCTTAGAGTCAGGGGCAGAGACCCAGTACTTC

J: TRBJ1-3
D: NA
size: NA
V: TRBV10-1
CDR3: CASSAGEGNTIYF
DNA: TGCGCCAGCAGTGCAGGGGAAGGAAACACCATATATTTT

J: TRBJ2-5
D: TRBD2
size: once
V: TRBV7-9
CDR3: CASSLGTSGTQYF
DNA: TGTGCCAGCAGCTTAGGGACTAGCGGGACCCAGTACTTC

J: TRBJ1-5
D: NA
size: once
V: TRBV28
CDR3: CASSLFGRSNQPQHF
DNA: TGTGCCAGCAGTTTGTTTGGGCGCAGCAATCAGCCCCAGCATTTT

J: TRBJ1-2
D: TRBD1
size: NA
V: TRBV6-5
CDR3: CATKGQGTYGYTF
DNA: TGTGCCACCAAGGGACAGGGGACCTATGGCTACACCTTC

J: TRBJ2-1
D: TRBD2
size: NA
V: TRBV2
CDR3: CASSALAGGRDEQFF
DNA: TGTGCCAGCAGTGCGCTAGCGGGAGGGCGGGATGAGCAGTTCTTC

J: TRBJ1-6
D: NA
size: NA
V: TRBV30
CDR3: CAWSAHTRGAAPLHF
DNA: TGTGCCTGGAGCGCACATACACGTGGGGCGGCACCCCTCCACTTT

J: TRBJ2-4
D: NA
size: NA
V: TRBV18
CDR3: CASSPGSLAKNIQYF
DNA: TGTGCCAGCTCACCGGGCAGTTTAGCCAAAAACATTCAGTACTTC

J: TRBJ2-4
D: NA
size: NA
V: TRBV21-1
CDR3: CASSTGQPSGFF
DNA: TGTGCCAGCAGCACGGGACAGCCGAGCGGCTTCTTC